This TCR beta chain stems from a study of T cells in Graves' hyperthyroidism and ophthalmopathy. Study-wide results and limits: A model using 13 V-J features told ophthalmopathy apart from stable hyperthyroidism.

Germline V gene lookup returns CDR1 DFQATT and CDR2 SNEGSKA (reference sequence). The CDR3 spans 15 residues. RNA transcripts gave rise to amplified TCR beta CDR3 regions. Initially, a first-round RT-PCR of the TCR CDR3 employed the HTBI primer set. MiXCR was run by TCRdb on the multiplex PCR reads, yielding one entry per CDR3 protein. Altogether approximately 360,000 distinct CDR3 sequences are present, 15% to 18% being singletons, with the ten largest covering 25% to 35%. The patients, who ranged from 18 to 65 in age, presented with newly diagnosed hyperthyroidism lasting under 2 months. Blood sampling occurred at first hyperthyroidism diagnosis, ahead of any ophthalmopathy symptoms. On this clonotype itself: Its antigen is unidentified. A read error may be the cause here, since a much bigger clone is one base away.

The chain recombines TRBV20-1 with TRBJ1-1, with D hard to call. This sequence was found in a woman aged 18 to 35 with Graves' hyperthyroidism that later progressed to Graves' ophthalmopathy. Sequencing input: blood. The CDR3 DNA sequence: TGCAGTGCTAGAGGTTACAGTTTCATGAACGCTGAAGCTTTCTTT. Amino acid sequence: CSARGYSFMNAEAFF.